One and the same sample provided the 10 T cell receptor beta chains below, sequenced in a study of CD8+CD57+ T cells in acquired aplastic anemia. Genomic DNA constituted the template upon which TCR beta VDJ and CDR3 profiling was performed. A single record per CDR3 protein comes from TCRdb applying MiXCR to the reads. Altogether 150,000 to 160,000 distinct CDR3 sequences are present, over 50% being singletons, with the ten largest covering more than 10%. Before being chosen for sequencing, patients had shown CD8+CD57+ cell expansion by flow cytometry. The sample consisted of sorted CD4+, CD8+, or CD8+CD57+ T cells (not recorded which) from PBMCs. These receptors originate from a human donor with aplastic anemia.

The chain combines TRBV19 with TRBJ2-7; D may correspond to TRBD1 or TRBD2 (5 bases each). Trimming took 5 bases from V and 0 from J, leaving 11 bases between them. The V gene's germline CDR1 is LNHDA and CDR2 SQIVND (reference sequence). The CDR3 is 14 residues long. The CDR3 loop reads CASSGRDHSYEQYF. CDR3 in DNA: TGTGCCAGTAGTGGAAGGGACCACTCCTACGAGCAGTACTTC.

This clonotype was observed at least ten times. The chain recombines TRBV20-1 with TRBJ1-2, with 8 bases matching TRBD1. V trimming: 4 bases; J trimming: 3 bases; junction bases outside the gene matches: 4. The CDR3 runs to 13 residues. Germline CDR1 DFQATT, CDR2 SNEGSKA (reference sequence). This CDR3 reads CSATQTGDYGYTF. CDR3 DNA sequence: TGCAGTGCTACCCAGACAGGGGACTATGGCTACACCTTC.

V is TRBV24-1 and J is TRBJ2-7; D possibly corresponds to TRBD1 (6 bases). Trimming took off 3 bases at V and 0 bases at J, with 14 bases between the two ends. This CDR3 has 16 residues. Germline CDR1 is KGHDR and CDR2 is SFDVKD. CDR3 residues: CATSDPVDSSSYEQYF. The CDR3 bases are TGTGCCACCAGTGATCCCGTGGACAGCAGCTCCTACGAGCAGTACTTC.

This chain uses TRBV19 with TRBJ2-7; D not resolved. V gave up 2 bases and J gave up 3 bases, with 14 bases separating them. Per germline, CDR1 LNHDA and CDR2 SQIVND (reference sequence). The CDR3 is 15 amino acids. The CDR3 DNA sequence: TGTGCCAGTAGTATATCCCCCCACCCCAACTACGAGCAGTACTTC. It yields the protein CASSISPHPNYEQYF. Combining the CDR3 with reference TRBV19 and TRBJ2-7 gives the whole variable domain DGGITQSPKYLFRKEGQNVTLSCEQNLNHDAMYWYRQDPGQGLRLIYYSQIVNDFQKGDIAEGYSVSREKKESFPLTVTSAQKNPTAFYLCASSISPHPNYEQYFGPGTRLTVT.

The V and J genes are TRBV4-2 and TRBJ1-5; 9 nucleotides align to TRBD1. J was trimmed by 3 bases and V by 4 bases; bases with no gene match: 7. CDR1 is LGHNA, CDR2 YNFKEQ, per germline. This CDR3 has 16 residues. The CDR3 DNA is TGTGCCAGCAGCCGGCGGGACAGGGAAAACAATCAGCCCCAGCATTTT. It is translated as CASSRRDRENNQPQHF.

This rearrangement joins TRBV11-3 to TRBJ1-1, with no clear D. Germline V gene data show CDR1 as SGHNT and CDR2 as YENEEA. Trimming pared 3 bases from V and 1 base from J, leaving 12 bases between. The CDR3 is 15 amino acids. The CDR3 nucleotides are TGTGCCAGCAGCTTCAACGTGCTTGGGAACACTGAAGCTTTCTTT. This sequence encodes CASSFNVLGNTEAFF. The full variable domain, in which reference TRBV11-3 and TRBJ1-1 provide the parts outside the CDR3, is EAGVVQSPRYKIIEKKQPVAFWCNPISGHNTLYWYLQNLGQGPELLIRYENEEAVDDSQLPKDRFSAERLKGVDSTLKIQPAELGDSAVYLCASSFNVLGNTEAFFGQGTRLTVV.

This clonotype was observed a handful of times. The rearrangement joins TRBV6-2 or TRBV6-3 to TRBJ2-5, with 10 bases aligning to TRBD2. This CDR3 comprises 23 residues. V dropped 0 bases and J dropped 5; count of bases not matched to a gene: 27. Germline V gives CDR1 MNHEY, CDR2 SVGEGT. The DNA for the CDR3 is TGTGCCAGCAGTTACTCGAATCTCCCCGCAGGGTATGTAAAGCGGGGGGGCTCGGAGACCCAGTACTTC. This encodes CASSYSNLPAGYVKRGGSETQYF.

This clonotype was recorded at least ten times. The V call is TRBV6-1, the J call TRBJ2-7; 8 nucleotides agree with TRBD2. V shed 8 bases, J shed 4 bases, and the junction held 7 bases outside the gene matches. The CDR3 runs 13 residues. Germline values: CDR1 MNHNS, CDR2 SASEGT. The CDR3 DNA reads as TGTGCCAGCTCTCTTAGCGGGGCTTACGAGCAGTACTTC. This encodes CASSLSGAYEQYF.

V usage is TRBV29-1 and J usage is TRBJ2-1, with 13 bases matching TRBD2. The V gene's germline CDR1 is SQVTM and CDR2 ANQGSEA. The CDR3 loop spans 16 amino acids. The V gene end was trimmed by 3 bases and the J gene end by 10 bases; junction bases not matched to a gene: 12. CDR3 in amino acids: CSVDGTSGEGAYEQFF. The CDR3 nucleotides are TGCAGCGTTGACGGGACTAGCGGGGAGGGTGCGTACGAGCAGTTCTTC.

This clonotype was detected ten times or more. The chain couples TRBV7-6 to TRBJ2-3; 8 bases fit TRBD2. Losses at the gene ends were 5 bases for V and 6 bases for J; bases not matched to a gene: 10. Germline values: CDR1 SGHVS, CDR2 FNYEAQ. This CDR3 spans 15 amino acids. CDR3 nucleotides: TGTGCCAGCAGCCCGGTCGGGGGGGAGGGCGATACGCAGTATTTT. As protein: CASSPVGGEGDTQYF.